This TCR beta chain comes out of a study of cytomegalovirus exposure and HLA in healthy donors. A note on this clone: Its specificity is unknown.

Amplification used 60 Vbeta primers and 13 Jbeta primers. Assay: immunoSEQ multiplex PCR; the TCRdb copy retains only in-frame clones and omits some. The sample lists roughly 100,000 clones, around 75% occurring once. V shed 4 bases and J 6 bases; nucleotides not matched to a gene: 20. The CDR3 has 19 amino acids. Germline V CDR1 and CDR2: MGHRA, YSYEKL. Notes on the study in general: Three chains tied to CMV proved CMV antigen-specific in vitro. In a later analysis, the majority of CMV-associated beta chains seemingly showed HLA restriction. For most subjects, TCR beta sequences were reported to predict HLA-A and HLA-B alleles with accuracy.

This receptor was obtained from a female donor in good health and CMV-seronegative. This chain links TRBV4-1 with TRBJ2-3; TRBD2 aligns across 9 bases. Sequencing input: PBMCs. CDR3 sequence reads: CASSLGTQQDRGGGDTQYF. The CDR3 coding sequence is TGCGCCAGCAGCCTCGGGACCCAACAAGACCGCGGGGGGGGCGATACGCAGTATTTT.